This T cell receptor beta chain appears in the sequencing data of a study of metastatic and nonmetastatic thyroid tumors. This clone was counted at least ten times. No treatment had been given to any patient before thyroid surgery. Trimming took off 6 bases at V and 3 bases at J, with 11 bases between the two ends. Germline V gives CDR1 WSHSY, CDR2 SAAADI. The CDR3 has 14 amino acids. Through MiXCR, TCRdb re-clonotyped the PCR reads. The sample consists of about 52,000 clones, roughly 18% of them appearing once. This TCR was sampled from a female donor with papillary thyroid cancer or a benign thyroid nodule (not recorded which). Some clones in this sample may be carry-over from other donors' samples. Material: blood. The chain has TRBV10-2 and TRBJ1-4, with a weak D call TRBD1 (6 bases). CDR3: CASSEGVANEKLFF. The CDR3 nucleotides read TGCGCCAGCAGCGAGGGGGTAGCTAATGAAAAACTGTTTTTT.